Presented here are 25 T cell receptor beta chains from one specimen sequenced in a study of regulatory T cells in long-lasting Graves disease. Arm-PCR of CDR3 regions and iRepertoire HTBI primers were used to build TCR beta libraries. TCRdb re-called the multiplex PCR reads with MiXCR, one entry per CDR3 protein. The data contain 500,000 to 800,000 distinct CDR3 sequences, about 32% of them singletons. Regarding time point: persistent/refractory GD, antithyroid drugs over 5 years with positive TRAb. PBMC-derived RNA was used for the TCR library. The source material was peripheral blood mononuclear cells (PBMCs), sampled when the disease was refractory, from a patient treated with antithyroid drugs. Receptors originate from a female donor with Graves disease.

This clonotype was found a few times. The V gene is TRBV3-1, the J gene TRBJ2-7; 12 bases align to TRBD2. The germline gives CDR1 LGHDT, CDR2 YNNKEL (reference sequence). CDR3 length equals 15 residues. The V segment lost 5 bases and the J segment 4 bases; nucleotides outside the gene matches: 6. CDR3 loop: CASSSRLAGEYEQYF. The CDR3 DNA follows: TGTGCCAGCAGCTCCAGACTAGCGGGAGAGTACGAGCAGTACTTC.

This clonotype was observed a few times. The rearrangement links TRBV28 to TRBJ2-2; D gene unclear. Germline V CDR1 and CDR2: MDHEN, SYDVKM. V was trimmed by 2 bases and J by 3 bases, leaving 7 bases between them. The CDR3 is 14 residues long. CDR3 DNA sequence: TGTGCCAGCAGTTTACACGGTTACACCGGGGAGCTGTTTTTT. This sequence encodes CASSLHGYTGELFF.

The chain has TRBV29-1 and TRBJ2-5; the D gene could be TRBD1 or TRBD2 (5 bases each). The CDR3 runs to 13 residues. Germline values: CDR1 SQVTM, CDR2 ANQGSEA. The germline V and J ends were trimmed by 7 bases and 7 bases, with 19 bases remaining between them. The CDR3 here is CSAGVTGGGTQYF. CDR3 nucleotide sequence: TGCAGCGCCGGAGTTACAGGTGGAGGGACCCAGTACTTC. Looking up the rest from reference TRBV29-1 and TRBJ2-5 gives the full variable domain: SAVISQKPSRDICQRGTSLTIQCQVDSQVTMMFWYRQQPGQSLTLIATANQGSEATYESGFVIDKFPISRPNLTFSTLTVSNMSPEDSSIYLCSAGVTGGGTQYFGPGTRLLVL.

V gene TRBV10-3 combines with J gene TRBJ1-1; D not certain. Germline values: CDR1 ENHRY, CDR2 SYGVKD. The CDR3 length is 14 residues. The V end was cut by 3 bases, the J end by 1 base, with 9 bases between. CDR3 protein: CAISEEHANTEAFF. The CDR3 nucleotides are TGTGCCATCAGTGAAGAACACGCGAACACTGAAGCTTTCTTT.

In its sample, this clonotype was seen a few times. The rearrangement links TRBV6-2 or TRBV6-3 to TRBJ2-2, with TRBD2 identical over 12 bases. V trimming: 2 bases; J trimming: 4 bases; junction bases outside the gene matches: 8. This CDR3 has 18 amino acids. CDR1 MNHEY and CDR2 SVGEGT come from the germline V gene. CDR3 region: CASSYQRLAGEGTGELFF. DNA for the CDR3: TGTGCCAGCAGTTACCAACGACTAGCGGGAGAGGGCACCGGGGAGCTGTTTTTT.

Comment on this clonotype: A clone one base away is much larger, so this may be a read error. This chain links TRBV12-3 or TRBV12-4 with TRBJ2-5; 9 nucleotides align to TRBD2. This CDR3 is 15 amino acids long. The V segment lost 3 bases and the J segment 3 bases; nucleotides outside the gene matches: 5. CDR3 residues: CASSLGVAGEETQYF. The CDR3 nucleotides read TGTGCCAGCAGTTTGGGGGTAGCGGGAGAAGAGACCCAGTACTTC.

This clonotype occurred many times. The chain links TRBV6-1 to TRBJ1-5; D is unresolved. The CDR3 runs to 14 residues. The V end lost 2 bases, the J end lost 7 bases, and 12 bases lay between the germline ends. Germline assignment: CDR1 MNHNS and CDR2 SASEGT. CDR3 nucleotides: TGTGCCAGCAGTGAATGGGCCCAAAGGCAGCCCCAGCATTTT. It translates to CASSEWAQRQPQHF.

The table lists this clonotype with many counts. The V call is TRBV12-3 or TRBV12-4, the J call TRBJ2-7, with TRBD2 identical over 10 bases. The CDR3 consists of 14 residues. V dropped 4 bases and J dropped 0; count of bases not matched to a gene: 0. CDR3 loop: CASSSSGGSYEQYF. The DNA of the CDR3 is TGTGCCAGCAGTTCTAGCGGGGGCTCCTACGAGCAGTACTTC.

The genes are TRBV6-2 or TRBV6-3 and TRBJ1-2; D may be TRBD1 (5 bases). CDR3 length: 13 amino acids. V shed 6 bases and J shed 8 bases, with 16 bases lying between them. Germline values: CDR1 MNHEY, CDR2 SVGEGT. In nucleotides, the CDR3 is TGTGCCAGCAGACCTCGGGGAGGGGAAGGCTACACCTTC. Residues: CASRPRGGEGYTF.

J is TRBJ1-3 and V is TRBV7-9; tentatively, D is TRBD1 (5 bases). Germline V lookup: CDR1 SEHNR, CDR2 FQNEAQ (reference sequence). This CDR3 spans 14 amino acids. V lost 4 bases and J lost 4, with 11 bases in between. The chain's CDR3 is CASSSGSLGNTIYF. The CDR3 DNA is TGTGCCAGCAGCTCAGGGAGTCTGGGAAACACCATATATTTT.

This clonotype appeared a few times. This chain connects TRBV12-3 or TRBV12-4 to TRBJ2-7, with TRBD1 identical over 9 bases. Trimming took 1 base from V and 7 from J; bases not matched to a gene: 11. The CDR3 is 16 amino acids. CDR3 bases: TGTGCCAGCAGTTTAGTATCGGGACAGGGTTTTTGGGAGCAGTACTTC. This gives the protein CASSLVSGQGFWEQYF.

The V and J genes are TRBV9 and TRBJ1-2; a possible D gene is TRBD1 (6 bases). Trimming took off 0 bases at V and 4 bases at J, with 13 bases between the two ends. Germline V gene sequence: CDR1 SGDLS, CDR2 YYNGEE. The CDR3 is made up of 15 amino acids. This chain's CDR3 is CASSVGAGEGYGYTF. The CDR3, as DNA: TGTGCCAGCAGCGTAGGGGCAGGGGAGGGCTATGGCTACACCTTC.

The rearrangement uses TRBV30 and TRBJ2-2; the D gene is possibly TRBD1 (5 bases). The CDR3 extends over 11 amino acids. With 8 bases removed from V and 3 bases from J, the gap between germline ends came to 7 bases. Germline V CDR1 and CDR2: GTSNPN, SVGIG (reference sequence). The CDR3 coding sequence is TGTGCCACACAGGACACCGGGGAGCTGTTTTTT. Its protein is CATQDTGELFF. The variable domain in full, with the rest retrieved from reference TRBV30 and TRBJ2-2, is SQTIHQWPATLVQPVGSPLSLECTVEGTSNPNLYWYRQAAGRGLQLLFYSVGIGQISSEVPQNLSASRPQDRQFILSSKKLLLSDSGFYLCATQDTGELFFGEGSRLTVL.

V gene TRBV28 combines with J gene TRBJ1-5, with no clear D. Trimming cost V 2 bases and J 3 bases, with 8 bases left between them. Germline-derived CDR1 and CDR2 are MDHEN and SYDVKM. This CDR3 has 14 residues. The CDR3 protein is CASSLRRLNQPQHF. DNA of the CDR3: TGTGCCAGCAGTTTAAGACGGCTCAATCAGCCCCAGCATTTT.

The chain couples TRBV20-1 to TRBJ1-4, with D hard to call. V shed 2 bases and J shed 8 bases, with 12 bases lying between them. The CDR3 consists of 13 residues. Germline V CDR1 and CDR2: DFQATT, SNEGSKA (reference sequence). CDR3 sequence reads: CSARYGSREKLFF. The CDR3 region has the DNA TGCAGTGCTAGATACGGGAGCAGGGAAAAACTGTTTTTT.

The rearrangement joins TRBV25-1 to TRBJ1-2; D is perhaps TRBD1 (6 bases). Trimming stripped 5 bases from V and 6 bases from J, with 22 bases between. The CDR3 runs 16 residues. Looked up from germline, CDR1 is MGHDK and CDR2 is SYGVNS. The CDR3: CASSPLGRSGVDGYTF. In nucleotides, the CDR3 is TGTGCCAGCAGTCCGCTAGGCCGTTCAGGGGTGGATGGCTACACCTTC.

As regards this clonotype: One end of the junction is discordant with germline, which a read error may explain. The chain links TRBV30 to TRBJ1-5, with 9 bases lining up with TRBD1. CDR3 length: 15 residues. Germline V gene data show CDR1 as GTSNPN and CDR2 as SVGIG (reference sequence). Written as DNA, the CDR3 is TGTGCCTGGACCCCGGGACAGGGCGTCAATCAGCCCCAGCACTTT. Its translation is CAWTPGQGVNQPQHF.

This clonotype was detected many times. This rearrangement joins TRBV28 to TRBJ1-2; possibly TRBD1 for D (5 bases). Trimming pared 7 bases from V and 3 bases from J, leaving 12 bases between. The CDR3 covers 13 residues. Germline V lookup: CDR1 MDHEN, CDR2 SYDVKM. In DNA, the CDR3 is TGTGCCAGCAAAATACCGGGGGACTATGGCTACACCTTC. It translates to CASKIPGDYGYTF.

This clonotype has just a few counts. This chain joins TRBV18 and TRBJ2-6; 10 positions agree with TRBD1. This CDR3 is 17 amino acids long. V shed 3 bases and J 4 bases; nucleotides not matched to a gene: 6. Germline CDR1 reads KGHSH; CDR2 reads LQKENI. As DNA, the CDR3 is TGTGCCAGCTCACCGCGACAGGGGGCTATGGGGGCCAACGTCCTGACTTTC. This translates into CASSPRQGAMGANVLTF.

The V call is TRBV28, the J call TRBJ1-1, with D unclear. Trimming pared 6 bases from V and 1 base from J, leaving 12 bases between. CDR1 and CDR2 from the germline V gene are MDHEN and SYDVKM. The CDR3 length is 14 residues. The CDR3 region has the DNA TGTGCCAGCAGCTGGCGGCGGAGGAACACTGAAGCTTTCTTT. Amino acids: CASSWRRRNTEAFF.

The chain has TRBV19 and TRBJ1-5; D perhaps matches TRBD1 (5 bases). Trimming left V 6 bases short and J 5 bases short, with 17 bases between. Germline CDR1 reads LNHDA; CDR2 reads SQIVND (reference sequence). This CDR3 has 15 residues. CDR3 region: CASRGRRGDHQPQHF. The CDR3 nucleotides read TGTGCCAGTAGAGGGAGGCGGGGGGACCATCAGCCCCAGCATTTT.

Notes on this clonotype: Being one base from a much bigger clone, this may be a read error. The genes are TRBV19 and TRBJ2-6; D gene uncertain. Germline V gene sequence: CDR1 LNHDA, CDR2 SQIVND (reference sequence). This CDR3 is built from 12 residues. CDR3 loop: CASSSLRGEQSF. CDR3 DNA sequence: TGTGCCAGTAGTTCGCTGCGTGGCGAGCAGTCCTTC.

This clonotype was detected a few times. The chain employs TRBV28 and TRBJ1-2, with D tentatively TRBD1 (5 bases). Germline V gene sequence: CDR1 MDHEN, CDR2 SYDVKM. The CDR3 is made up of 14 amino acids. V was clipped by 3 bases and J by 2 bases, with 10 bases between them. The CDR3, as DNA: TGTGCCAGCAGTTTCGGTGACAGAAACTATGGCTACACCTTC. It specifies CASSFGDRNYGYTF.

In its sample, this clonotype was seen a few times. This rearrangement joins TRBV30 to TRBJ2-7, with D possibly matching TRBD1 (6 bases). Trimming took off 5 bases at V and 2 bases at J, with 13 bases between the two ends. The CDR3 is made up of 13 amino acids. CDR1 and CDR2 from the germline V gene are GTSNPN and SVGIG (reference sequence). CDR3 loop: CAWAQGLPYEQYF. The CDR3 nucleotides read TGTGCCTGGGCTCAGGGGCTTCCCTACGAGCAGTACTTC.

V gene TRBV12-3 or TRBV12-4 combines with J gene TRBJ1-2; D not resolved. Between the trimmed V and J ends, which lost 6 bases and 3 bases, there was a span of 8 bases. The CDR3 loop spans 12 amino acids. As DNA, the CDR3 is TGTGCCAGCAGGGGGTTGGACTATGGCTACACCTTC. It encodes CASRGLDYGYTF.